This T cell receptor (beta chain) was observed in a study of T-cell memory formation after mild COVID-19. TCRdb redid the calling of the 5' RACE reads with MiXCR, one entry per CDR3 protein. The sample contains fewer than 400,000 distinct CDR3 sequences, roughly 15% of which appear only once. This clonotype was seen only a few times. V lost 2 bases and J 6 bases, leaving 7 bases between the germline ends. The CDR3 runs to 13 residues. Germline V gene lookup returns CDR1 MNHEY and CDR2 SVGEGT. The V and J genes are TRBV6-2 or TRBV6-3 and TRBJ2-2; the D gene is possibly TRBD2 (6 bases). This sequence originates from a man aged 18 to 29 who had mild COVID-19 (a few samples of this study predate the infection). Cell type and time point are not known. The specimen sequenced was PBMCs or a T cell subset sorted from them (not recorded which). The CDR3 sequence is CASSYGGSGELFF. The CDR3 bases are TGTGCCAGCAGTTACGGGGGGTCCGGGGAGCTGTTTTTT.